The entry that follows covers one T cell receptor beta chain sequence. Its antigen is not yet known. Base qualities are not provided; no much larger clone lies one nucleotide away. The immunoSEQ Assay, a bias-controlled multiplex PCR, was used to amplify TCRbeta CDR3 regions from genomic DNA. The published analysis was carried out like this. The number of nucleated cells in each sample was estimated from the amplification of reference gene primers within the assay. To quantify the absolute abundance of each unique TCRbeta CDR3 rearrangement, sequence reads were collapsed and filtered. For each sample, productive Simpson clonality was calculated as the square root of Simpson's diversity index over productive rearrangements. TCRdb stores this immuneACCESS table with in-frame sequences only. Part of the clones is absent; in the studies checked, under half of the shortfall reflects unresolved V genes, and no reason is known for the rest. V and J calls and clone size are as listed in that table; D and trimming were resolved from the DNA. This sample lists roughly 28,000 clones; 80% to 90% were detected once. The ten largest clonotypes hold about 7.7% of the sample.

Each collaborating institution followed its own protocols to collect whole blood in K2EDTA tubes. Collaborator samples were shipped for TCRbeta analysis as frozen whole blood, isolated PBMCs, or DNA extracted from either sample type. From a lookup of the germline V gene, CDR1 and CDR2 are MGHRA and YSYEKL. Trimming at the junction amounts to 0 bases on V and 1 base on J, and the germline ends lie 6 bases apart. The CDR3 runs 14 amino acids, cysteine and phenylalanine included. Just CDR3 DNA is preserved here, 42 bases in frame from base 1. The entry originates in a study of blood T cell repertoires in COVID-19 (dated by TCRdb to 2020 to 2022). Regarding the study in general: The collaborator samples originated in the United States, Italy and Spain and spanned the acute and convalescent phases of COVID-19. The prospective study material was composed of cDNA or gDNA derived from T cells, B-cell-depleted T cells, or PBMCs. Samples were obtained from the ongoing ImmuneRACE study (first 160 participants) and from about 1,300 subjects provided by 6 global collaborators. Nearly every sample came with metadata listing a de-identified subject ID, COVID-19 status, age in years and sex. Where available, HLA class I and class II types were taken from metadata supplied by the sample provider and were not determined by assay-based typing. A freely available public database, intended as a resource for researchers studying the immune response to SARS-CoV-2, is where the repertoires were released. Subjects who had been exposed to COVID-19, were actively infected with it, or had recovered from it provided the deeply sampled blood TCRbeta repertoires that made up the dataset.

What the authors observed across the whole study: Clinical and demographic metadata were provided uncurated, with the amount varying by source and participant.

Specimen: peripheral blood. The sequence derives from a woman aged 50 to 60 with active COVID-19. The V and J genes are TRBV4-1 and TRBJ1-1, with the D gene not confidently named. At the DNA level, the sequence is TGCGCCAGCAGCCAAGATAGTCCGAACACTGAAGCTTTCTTT. It specifies CASSQDSPNTEAFF.